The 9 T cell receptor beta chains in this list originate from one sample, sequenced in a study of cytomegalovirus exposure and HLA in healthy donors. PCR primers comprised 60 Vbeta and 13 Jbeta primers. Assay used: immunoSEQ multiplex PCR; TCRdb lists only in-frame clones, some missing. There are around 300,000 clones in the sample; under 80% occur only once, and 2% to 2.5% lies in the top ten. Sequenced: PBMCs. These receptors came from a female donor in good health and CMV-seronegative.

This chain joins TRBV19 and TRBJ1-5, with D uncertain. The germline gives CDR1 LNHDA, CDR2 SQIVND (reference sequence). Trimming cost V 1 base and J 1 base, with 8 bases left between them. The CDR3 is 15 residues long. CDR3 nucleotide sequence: TGTGCCAGTAGTATAGTCCCGGGGAGCAATCAGCCCCAGCATTTT. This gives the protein CASSIVPGSNQPQHF.

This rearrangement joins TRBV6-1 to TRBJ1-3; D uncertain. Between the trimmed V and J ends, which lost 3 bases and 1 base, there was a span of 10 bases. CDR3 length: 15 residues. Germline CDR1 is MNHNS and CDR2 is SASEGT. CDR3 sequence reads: CASSDGLLSGNTIYF. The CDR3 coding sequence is TGTGCCAGCAGTGACGGACTACTATCTGGAAACACCATATATTTT.

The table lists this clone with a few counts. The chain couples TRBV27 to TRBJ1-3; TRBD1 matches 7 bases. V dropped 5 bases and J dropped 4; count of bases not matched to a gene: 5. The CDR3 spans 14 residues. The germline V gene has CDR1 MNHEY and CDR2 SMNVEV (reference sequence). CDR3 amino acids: CASSPRGEGNTIYF. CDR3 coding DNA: TGTGCCAGCAGTCCCAGGGGGGAAGGAAACACCATATATTTT.

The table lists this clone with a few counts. CDR3 loop: CASSLAGANYGYTF. CDR3 coding DNA: TGTGCCAGCAGCTTGGCGGGAGCTAACTATGGCTACACCTTC. The chain has TRBV5-4 and TRBJ1-2; no reliable D call. This CDR3 has 14 amino acids. Trimming took 0 bases from V and 0 from J, leaving 6 bases between them. The germline V gene has CDR1 SGHNT and CDR2 YYREEE (reference sequence).

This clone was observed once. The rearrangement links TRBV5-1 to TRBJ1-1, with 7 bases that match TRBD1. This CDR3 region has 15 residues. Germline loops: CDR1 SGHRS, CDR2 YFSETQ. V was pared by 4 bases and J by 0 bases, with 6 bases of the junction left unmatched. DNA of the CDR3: TGCGCCAGCAGCGATCTTCAGGGGGTGAACACTGAAGCTTTCTTT. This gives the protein CASSDLQGVNTEAFF.

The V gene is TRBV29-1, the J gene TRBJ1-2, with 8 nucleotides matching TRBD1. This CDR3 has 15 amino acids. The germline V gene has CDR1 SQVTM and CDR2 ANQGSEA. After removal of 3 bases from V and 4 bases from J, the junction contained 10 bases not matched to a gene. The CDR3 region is CSVENYRGSGYGYTF. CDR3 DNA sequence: TGCAGCGTTGAGAATTACAGGGGGAGTGGCTATGGCTACACCTTC.

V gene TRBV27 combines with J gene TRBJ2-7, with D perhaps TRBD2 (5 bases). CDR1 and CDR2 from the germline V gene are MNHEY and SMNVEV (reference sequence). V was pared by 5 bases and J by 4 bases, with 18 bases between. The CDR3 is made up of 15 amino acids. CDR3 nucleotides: TGTGCCAGCAGTCCTATTCTAAGAGGGAGATACGAGCAGTACTTC. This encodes CASSPILRGRYEQYF.

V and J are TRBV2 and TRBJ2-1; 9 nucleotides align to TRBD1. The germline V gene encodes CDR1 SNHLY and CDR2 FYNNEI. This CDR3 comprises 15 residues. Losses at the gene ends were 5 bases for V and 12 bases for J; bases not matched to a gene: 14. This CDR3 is CASSRNSGTGYVQFF. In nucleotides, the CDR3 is TGTGCCAGCAGTCGCAACTCCGGGACAGGGTATGTGCAGTTCTTC. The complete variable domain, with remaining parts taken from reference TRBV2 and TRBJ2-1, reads EPEVTQTPSHQVTQMGQEVILRCVPISNHLYFYWYRQILGQKVEFLVSFYNNEISEKSEIFDDQFSVERPDGSNFTLKIRSTKLEDSAMYFCASSRNSGTGYVQFFGPGTRLTVL.

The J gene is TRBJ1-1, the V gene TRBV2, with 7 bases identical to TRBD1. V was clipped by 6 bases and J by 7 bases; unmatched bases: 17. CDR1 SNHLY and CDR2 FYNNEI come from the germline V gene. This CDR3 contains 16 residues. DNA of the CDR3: TGTGCCAGCAGCCTAAGACAGGGCACGCACCCAAGTGAAGCTTTCTTT. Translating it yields CASSLRQGTHPSEAFF.